Given below is one TCR beta chain in context. The specificity of this receptor is unknown. Base qualities are not at hand, and no much larger clone is one base apart. TCR beta repertoires were profiled from peripheral blood of roughly 13 young patients with multiple sclerosis to demonstrate the VDJtools post-analysis software. Multiple sclerosis patients were children and adolescents aged roughly 6 to 16 years. This record comes from a study of post-analysis software for immune sequencing data (dated by TCRdb to between 2014 and 2016). Looking at the study overall: Recorded disease courses included relapsing-remitting, secondary progressive and progressive-relapsing multiple sclerosis, with some patients lacking subtype annotation. A subset of samples was prepared in parallel using single-end sample barcoding, then pooled and co-amplified after Illumina adapter ligation. The patient repertoires were compared against 10 to 12 previously published healthy control repertoires obtained from donors aged roughly 6 to 26 years. Study-wide findings and limitations: The multiple sclerosis patient group was slightly younger than the control group. Four or five TRBV segments, including TRBV5-6, TRBV5-1 and TRBV20-1, were significantly more frequent in patients than controls. Multiple sclerosis patients had significantly lower normalized Chao1 diversity than controls, a result that suggests substantial peripheral T-cell clonal expansion. Direct clustering with F measure showed strong co-clustering of samples prepared in the same batch, prompting a batch-effect correction.

CDR1 SGHTS and CDR2 YDEGEE were looked up in the germline V gene. V loses 4 bases, J loses 3 bases, and the germline ends lie 20 bases apart. The CDR3 goes from the cysteine to the phenylalanine over 16 residues. Only CDR3 DNA remains: 48 bases, in frame from the first base. Preparation of the library involved PCR. The sequencing machine was an Illumina HiSeq 2500. To reduce PCR and sequencing biases, unique molecular identifiers were incorporated into the TCR beta cDNA libraries. Roughly 0.5 million cDNA molecules were obtained per 1 to 10 million input T cells, so each molecule approximated one T cell. The patient libraries were prepared and sequenced using the same protocol as the earlier healthy control dataset. Within a given batch, samples were prepared together, multiplexed and sequenced on the same HiSeq lane. In the paper's pipeline: MIGEC was used to process the raw barcoded reads, and molecular identifier groups with only a single read were discarded before consensus assembly and CDR3 extraction. Clonotype tables were post-analysed with VDJtools, and diversity was normalized by down-sampling all datasets to the smallest sample size. In repertoire overlap clustering, CDR3 amino acid sequences, but not nucleotide sequences, were matched to correct batch-related cross-sample contamination. TCRdb reanalyzed the raw reads on its own, using fastp at Q25 for trimming and MiXCR for clone calling, and kept in-frame beta chains. Duplicate CDR3 protein sequences are folded into a single record with the most common DNA and genes. The V and J calls were determined by TCRdb, not by the authors. The sample records fewer than 600,000 distinct CDR3 sequences, around 40% of which are singletons. The ten largest clones represent around an eighth of the sample.

Material for sequencing was blood. This receptor was obtained from a girl aged 5 to 17 with multiple sclerosis. This receptor chain uses TRBV5-8 and TRBJ2-7; tentative D gene TRBD2, with 6 bases matching. The CDR3 sequence is CASSPRDGSTDYEQYF. The nucleotide sequence reads TGTGCCAGCAGCCCGCGGGACGGTTCAACGGACTACGAGCAGTACTTC.